This entry features one TCR beta chain sequence. CDR1 and CDR2 (germline): SGHNT, YYREEE (reference sequence). The junction had 13 bases not matched to a gene; V was cut back by 5 bases and J by 8 bases. This CDR3 is built from 16 residues. This entry belongs to a study of Tregs in tolerant kidney transplant recipients. The assay was immunoSEQ multiplex PCR, and TCRdb's table has in-frame clones only and misses some. The data contain about 100,000 clones, 80% to 95% of them singletons. The gene calls are TRBV5-4 and TRBJ1-4; 9 bases are a match to TRBD1. The source was CD4+ T cells from blood, collected before the transplant. This sequence originates from a human donor who received a combined kidney and bone marrow transplant. CDR3 in DNA: TGTGCCAGCAGTCCGGGGTCCAGGACAGGGGAGGAAAAACTGTTTTTT. Protein: CASSPGSRTGEEKLFF.